This paragraph reports one TCR beta chain. A single count supports this clone. Its target antigen remains unknown. Per-base qualities were not stored, and no clone one base away is much larger. The data derive from a study of cytotoxic CD8 clonotypes in ibrutinib-treated CLL (dated by TCRdb to the early 2020s). Concerning the study at large: The cohort was composed of some twelve relapsed/refractory and roughly 14 treatment-naive patients; IGHV unmutated status was identified in 17 patients. Responses were partial in some 24 patients and complete in 2; after median approximately 69 months follow-up, some 15 stayed in remission and approximately 12 progressed. Of the roughly 90 participants in the trial, about two dozen had longitudinal samples available. Patients were still on ibrutinib when every remission and progressive disease sample was collected. On average, each sample had hundreds of thousands of productive templates and tens of thousands of productive rearrangements. Samples at response were collected after a median of roughly 13 months of treatment, with a range of about 6 to 36 months. Cryopreserved peripheral blood mononuclear cells were obtained prior to treatment, at the time of response, and at either disease progression or sustained remission.

The time point label corresponds to: progressive disease on ibrutinib. Around 1.8 micrograms of genomic DNA were extracted from cryopreserved PBMCs for TCR beta library preparation. High-throughput TCR beta sequencing was performed on longitudinal blood samples from CLL patients receiving ibrutinib monotherapy. The patients were enrolled in a single-center, open-label phase 2 trial of ibrutinib monotherapy. Each clonotype received, on average, about 9.7x coverage in deep resolution sequencing performed on a MiSeq, where the target depth lay between 1 in 1 million and 1 in 200,000 T cells. TCR beta libraries were generated with the immunoSEQ hsTCRB Kit. In the authors' own workflow: The data were analyzed with ImmunoSEQ Analyzer and ImmunoSEQ Data Assistant, and V, D and J gene assignments followed IMGT definitions. Clonality, which ranges from 0 to 1, was calculated as one minus the normalized Shannon entropy of productive rearrangement frequencies. Only overrepresented clonotypes making up at least 0.05% of the repertoire of each patient were included in the public clonotype analysis. Some 14 age-matched healthy donor repertoires from immuneACCESS served as clonality controls. This is the immuneACCESS table as TCRdb keeps it, with only in-frame sequences that have V and J called. A part of the clones is gone; compared with another copy, unresolved V genes explain less than half, and the rest is unexplained. That table is the source of V, J and clone size, and D and trimming were worked out from the DNA. Present in this sample are about 72,000 clones, around 82% of which were seen just once. In total, the top ten clones hold 7.7% of the sample.

Overall study results and their limits: Clonality increased at ibrutinib response, stayed stable in sustained remission, and fell back toward baseline at progression. At baseline, clonality was higher than in age-matched healthy donors and showed a strong correlation with circulating CD8+ T-cell counts. Public clonotypes were rare and either shrank or stayed stable during treatment, and the rise in clonality at ibrutinib response reflected expansion of private clonotypes. Lymph node repertoires were not examined, and the timing of sampling was not matched between patients in sustained remission and those whose disease progressed.

CDR1 and CDR2 were assigned from the germline V gene as SNHLY and FYNNEI. The CDR3, cysteine through phenylalanine, is 13 amino acids long. This entry keeps only the CDR3 DNA: 39 bases, framed from base 1. V loses 4 bases, J loses 4 bases, and the germline ends lie 8 bases apart. This sequence was found in a human donor with chronic lymphocytic leukemia. The chain uses TRBV2 and TRBJ1-5, with no D gene named confidently. This material consisted of PBMCs, taken at disease progression, from a patient treated with ibrutinib. The DNA sequence is given as TGTGCCAGCAGTGGAGGGTTGAATCAGCCCCAGCATTTT. This sequence encodes CASSGGLNQPQHF.